The clone carrying this TCR beta chain came up a few times. Those enrolled, adults aged about 18 to 89 years, came from some 23 US areas. Participants reported their clinical history, and cohort assignment relied on those reports. The sample comes from a study of blood T cell repertoires in COVID-19. Overall study context: Each recovered donor of Cohort 3 presented with two negative PCRs, clearance, or symptom resolution.

Original analysis: Amplification from reference gene primers served as the basis for estimated nucleated cell counts. Data came from immunoSEQ multiplex PCR; TCRdb stores just in-frame clones and leaves some out. V, J and clone size are taken as reported in that table, and D and trimming were inferred from the DNA itself. The repertoire holds some 180,000 clones, less than 80% seen once, with 19% in the top ten. The sequence was obtained from a woman in her 70s in a cohort exposed to, infected with or recovered from COVID-19 (not recorded which). The sequenced sample consisted of PBMCs or T cells enriched from blood (not recorded which).

The CDR3 loop is CASSQDRGQRGYTF. The CDR3 nucleotides read TGTGCCAGCAGCCAGGACAGGGGGCAACGGGGCTACACCTTC. This rearrangement joins TRBV7-2 to TRBJ1-2; 11 bases line up with TRBD1. The trim removed 5 bases at V and 8 bases at J, leaving 7 bases unmatched. Germline CDR1 reads SGHTA; CDR2 reads FQGNSA. The length of the CDR3 is 14 residues.